This TCR beta chain comes out of a study of vaccination effects on CD4 cells after COVID-19. Before any sequencing was done, the ViraFEST assay used viral peptide pools to expand antigen-specific CD4+ T cells. Culturing for about 10 days preceded CD4+ T cell isolation. Vaccine administered to participants consisted of two doses of either BNT162b2 or mRNA-1273. Prior SARS-CoV-2 infection was absent in the vaccine recipients, as shown by negative nucleocapsid antibodies. TCRdb's table, derived via immunoSEQ multiplex PCR, lists solely in-frame clones and lacks some. The data contain some 30,000 clones, roughly four fifths of them singletons. This clone showed up just a few times. What it recognizes is unknown. J was trimmed by 5 bases and V by 4 bases; bases with no gene match: 2. This CDR3 spans 15 amino acids. Germline CDR1 and CDR2: MRHNA and SNTAGT.

The genes are TRBV6-4 and TRBJ2-1; 13 bases agree with TRBD2. The sequence was obtained from a human donor who received a COVID-19 vaccine. The sequences come from CD4+ T cells from PBMCs cultured with HCoV-229E spike peptides, collected after COVID-19 vaccination. The CDR3 region has the DNA TGTGCCAGCAGTGCCGGGACTAGCGGGGACAATGAGCAGTTCTTC. As protein: CASSAGTSGDNEQFF.